The present T cell receptor beta chain was sequenced within a study of T cells in localized non-small cell lung cancer. The germline CDR1 and CDR2 sequences are MNHGY and SAAAGT. J gave up 14 bases and V 8 bases, and 9 bases lay outside the gene matches. The CDR3 loop spans 12 amino acids. Data came from immunoSEQ multiplex PCR; TCRdb stores just in-frame clones and leaves some out. Of approximately 2,700 clones in the sample, about 25% are singletons; the top ten hold less than 10%. The genes are TRBV6-8 and TRBJ2-6; 7 bases fit TRBD1. The TCR originated in a man aged 35-69 years with stage II lung adenocarcinoma. Here the sequenced sample was normal lung tissue next to the tumor, taken before any cancer treatment. Written as DNA, the CDR3 is TGTGCCAGCGGACAGGACTCGGAGATCCTGACTTTC. It codes for CASGQDSEILTF.